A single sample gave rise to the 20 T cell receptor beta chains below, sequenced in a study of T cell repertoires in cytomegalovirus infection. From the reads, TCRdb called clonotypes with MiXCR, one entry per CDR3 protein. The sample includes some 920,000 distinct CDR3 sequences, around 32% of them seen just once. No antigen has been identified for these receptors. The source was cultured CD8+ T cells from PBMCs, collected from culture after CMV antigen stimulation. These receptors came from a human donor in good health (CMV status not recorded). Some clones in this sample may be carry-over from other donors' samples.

The CDR3 bases are TGTGCCAGCGGTGTATTGGACAGGGGCACCGGAAACACCATATATTTT. It specifies CASGVLDRGTGNTIYF. This chain connects TRBV6-1 to TRBJ1-3; 9 positions agree with TRBD1. Germline V gene data show CDR1 as MNHNS and CDR2 as SASEGT. V lost 8 bases to trimming and J lost 4 bases; unmatched junction nucleotides: 12. This CDR3 is 16 amino acids long.

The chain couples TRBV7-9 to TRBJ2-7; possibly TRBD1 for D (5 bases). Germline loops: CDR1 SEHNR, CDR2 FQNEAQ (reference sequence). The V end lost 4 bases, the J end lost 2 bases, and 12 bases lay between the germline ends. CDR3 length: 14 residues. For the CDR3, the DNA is TGTGCCAGCAGCTCAGGAGACAGAGCCTACGAGCAGTACTTC. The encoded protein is CASSSGDRAYEQYF.

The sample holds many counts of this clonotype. DNA for the CDR3: TGTGCCACCAGTCAGACCCGGGACTCGGATTATTCACCCCTCCACTTT. It specifies CATSQTRDSDYSPLHF. V gene TRBV24-1 combines with J gene TRBJ1-6; D perhaps matches TRBD1 (5 bases). Trimming took off 6 bases at V and 8 bases at J, with 19 bases between the two ends. The CDR3 runs 16 residues. Germline CDR1 KGHDR, CDR2 SFDVKD.

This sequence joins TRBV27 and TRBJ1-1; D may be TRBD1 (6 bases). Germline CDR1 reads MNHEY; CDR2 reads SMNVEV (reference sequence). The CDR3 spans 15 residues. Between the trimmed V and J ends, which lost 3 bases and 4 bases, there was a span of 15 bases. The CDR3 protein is CASSLAGVFATEAFF. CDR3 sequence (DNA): TGTGCCAGCAGTTTGGCAGGGGTATTTGCCACTGAAGCTTTCTTT.

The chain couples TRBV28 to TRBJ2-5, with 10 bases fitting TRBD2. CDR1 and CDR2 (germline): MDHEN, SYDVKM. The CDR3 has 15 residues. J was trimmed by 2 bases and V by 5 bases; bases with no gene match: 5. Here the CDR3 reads CASSPLAGRQETQYF. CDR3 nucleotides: TGTGCCAGCAGTCCACTAGCGGGGCGACAAGAGACCCAGTACTTC.

This CDR3 is CASSQGTLAKNIQYF. CDR3 coding DNA: TGTGCCAGCAGCCAAGGGACTCTAGCCAAAAACATTCAGTACTTC. V usage is TRBV4-2 and J usage is TRBJ2-4; tentatively, D is TRBD2 (5 bases). CDR3 length equals 15 residues. The V end lost 1 base, the J end lost 0 bases, and 7 bases lay between the germline ends. Germline V gene lookup returns CDR1 LGHNA and CDR2 YNFKEQ.

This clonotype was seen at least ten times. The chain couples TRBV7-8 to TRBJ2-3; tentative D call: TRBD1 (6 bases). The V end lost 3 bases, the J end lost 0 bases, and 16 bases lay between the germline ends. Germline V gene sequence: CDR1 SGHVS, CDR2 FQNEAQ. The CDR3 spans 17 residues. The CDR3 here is CASSFPRDIVSTDTQYF. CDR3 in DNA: TGTGCCAGCAGCTTTCCCAGGGACATCGTAAGCACAGATACGCAGTATTTT.

The CDR3: CASIMISGELFF. The CDR3 coding sequence is TGTGCCAGCATAATGATTAGCGGGGAGCTGTTTTTT. The genes are TRBV2 and TRBJ2-2; D not certain. The V gene lost 7 bases and the J gene lost 7 bases, with 10 bases spanning the gap. CDR3 length: 12 residues. Germline V gene lookup returns CDR1 SNHLY and CDR2 FYNNEI.

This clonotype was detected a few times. DNA of the CDR3: TGTGCCAGCGAGGGGCCTAACTATGGCTACACCTTC. The encoded protein is CASEGPNYGYTF. The genes are TRBV28 and TRBJ1-2; possibly TRBD1 for D (5 bases). CDR1 MDHEN and CDR2 SYDVKM come from the germline V gene. Trimming stripped 8 bases from V and 0 bases from J, with 7 bases between. This CDR3 contains 12 residues.

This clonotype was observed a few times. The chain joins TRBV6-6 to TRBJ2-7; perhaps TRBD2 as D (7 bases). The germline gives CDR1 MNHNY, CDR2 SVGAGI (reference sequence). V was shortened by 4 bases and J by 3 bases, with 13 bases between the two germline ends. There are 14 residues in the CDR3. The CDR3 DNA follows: TGTGCCAGCAGTTGGGGGGGGCAGGGCTACGAGCAGTACGTC. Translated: CASSWGGQGYEQYV.

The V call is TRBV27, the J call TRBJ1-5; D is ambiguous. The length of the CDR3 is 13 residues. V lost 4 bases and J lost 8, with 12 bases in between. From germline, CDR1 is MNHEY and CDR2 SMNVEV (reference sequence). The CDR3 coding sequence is TGTGCCAGCAGTTGGGCAGCAAATAAGCCCCAGCATTTT. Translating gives CASSWAANKPQHF.

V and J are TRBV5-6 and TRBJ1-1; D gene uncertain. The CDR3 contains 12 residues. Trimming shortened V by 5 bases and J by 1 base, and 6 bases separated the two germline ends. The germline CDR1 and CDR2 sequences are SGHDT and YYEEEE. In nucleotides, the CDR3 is TGTGCCAGCAGGCAGAAGAACACTGAAGCTTTCTTT. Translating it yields CASRQKNTEAFF. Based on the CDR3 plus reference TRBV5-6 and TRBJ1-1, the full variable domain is DAGVTQSPTHLIKTRGQQVTLRCSPKSGHDTVSWYQQALGQGPQFIFQYYEEEERQRGNFPDRFSGHQFPNYSSELNVNALLLGDSALYLCASRQKNTEAFFGQGTRLTVV.

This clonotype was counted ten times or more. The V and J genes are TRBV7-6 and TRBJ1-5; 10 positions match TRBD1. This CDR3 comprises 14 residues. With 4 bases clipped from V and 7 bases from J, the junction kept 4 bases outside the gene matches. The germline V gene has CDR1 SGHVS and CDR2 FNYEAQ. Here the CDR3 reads CASSSDRGGQPQHF. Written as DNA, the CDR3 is TGTGCCAGCAGCTCGGACAGGGGGGGCCAGCCCCAGCATTTT.

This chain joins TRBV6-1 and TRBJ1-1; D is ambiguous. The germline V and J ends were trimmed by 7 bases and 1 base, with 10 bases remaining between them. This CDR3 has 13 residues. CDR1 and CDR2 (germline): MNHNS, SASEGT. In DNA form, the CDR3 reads TGTGCCAGCACCATGCGGGCGAACACTGAAGCTTTCTTT. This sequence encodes CASTMRANTEAFF.

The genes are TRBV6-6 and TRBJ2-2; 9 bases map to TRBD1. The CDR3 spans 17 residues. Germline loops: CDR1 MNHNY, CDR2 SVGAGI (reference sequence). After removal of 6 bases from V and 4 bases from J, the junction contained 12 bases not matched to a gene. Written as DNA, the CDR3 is TGTGCCAGCAGGGGGACAGGGTCCCCTTCGGGCACCGGGGAGCTGTTTTTT. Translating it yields CASRGTGSPSGTGELFF.

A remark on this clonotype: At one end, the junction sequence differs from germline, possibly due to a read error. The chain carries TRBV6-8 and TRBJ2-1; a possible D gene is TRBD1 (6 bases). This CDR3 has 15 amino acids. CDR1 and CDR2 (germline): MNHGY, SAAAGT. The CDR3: CASSLQGTNGNGQFF. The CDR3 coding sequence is TGTGCCAGCAGTCTCCAGGGGACAAACGGTAATGGGCAGTTCTTC.

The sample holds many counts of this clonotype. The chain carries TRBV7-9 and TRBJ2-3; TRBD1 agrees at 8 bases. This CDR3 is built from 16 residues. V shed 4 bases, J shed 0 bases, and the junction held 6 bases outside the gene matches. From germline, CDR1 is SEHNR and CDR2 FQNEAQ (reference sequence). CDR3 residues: CASSSGTGGSTDTQYF. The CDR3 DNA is TGTGCCAGCAGCTCAGGGACAGGCGGTAGCACAGATACGCAGTATTTT.

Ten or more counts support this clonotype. CDR3 sequence (DNA): TGTGCCAGCAGCTCACAGGGGGCGAGTAATTCACCCCTCCACTTT. This codes for CASSSQGASNSPLHF. V gene TRBV7-8 combines with J gene TRBJ1-6; 9 nucleotides agree with TRBD1. Germline-derived CDR1 and CDR2 are SGHVS and FQNEAQ. The CDR3 runs to 15 residues. Trimming removed 4 bases from V and 6 bases from J; junction bases left unmatched: 4.

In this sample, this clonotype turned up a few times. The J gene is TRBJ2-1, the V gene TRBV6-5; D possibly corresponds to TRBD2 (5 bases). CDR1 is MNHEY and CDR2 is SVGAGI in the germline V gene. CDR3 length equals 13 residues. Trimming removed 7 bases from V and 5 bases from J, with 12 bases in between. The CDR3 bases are TGTGCCAGCAAGCAACCCGGGAACAATGAGCAGTTCTTC. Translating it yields CASKQPGNNEQFF.

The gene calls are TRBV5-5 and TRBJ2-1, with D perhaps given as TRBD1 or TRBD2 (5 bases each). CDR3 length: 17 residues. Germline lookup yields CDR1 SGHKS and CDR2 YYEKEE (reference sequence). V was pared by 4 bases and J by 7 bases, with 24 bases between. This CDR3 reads CASSPEPRDQLINEQFF. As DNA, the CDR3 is TGTGCCAGCAGCCCAGAGCCCCGGGACCAACTGATAAATGAGCAGTTCTTC.